The clone carrying this TCR beta chain showed up just a few times. Its antigen is still unknown. The V end was cut by 2 bases, the J end by 6 bases, with 8 bases between. The CDR3 covers 12 residues. Germline lookup yields CDR1 PRHDT and CDR2 FYEKMQ (reference sequence). Template material for amplifying TCR beta CDR3 regions consisted of RNA transcripts. HTBI primers were employed in a first-round RT-PCR of the TCR CDR3. MiXCR was run by TCRdb on the multiplex PCR reads, yielding one entry per CDR3 protein. The data show about 840,000 distinct CDR3 sequences, about two fifths seen once. The record originates from a study of T cells in Graves' hyperthyroidism and ophthalmopathy. Findings of the study overall: Most thyroid clonotypes expanded above 0.001 were also detected in blood.

Stability of Graves' hyperthyroidism was defined as absent ophthalmopathy progression within 18 months. The authors took PBMCs from roughly 9.7 ml fresh peripheral blood. J is TRBJ2-7 and V is TRBV13; D gene unclear. This clonotype originated in a man between 18 and 29 years old with Graves' hyperthyroidism. The sequenced sample was blood. CDR3 coding DNA: TGTGCCAGCAGCTTATACCCAGGCGAGCAGTACTTC. This sequence encodes CASSLYPGEQYF.